This T cell receptor (beta chain) was sequenced in a study of tumor and adjacent non-tumor tissue in lung cancer. As for the study in general: The cohort had around twelve adenocarcinoma, 2 squamous cell and 1 small cell patients. Stage I to III disease affected roughly 10 men and 5 women aged about 30 to 85.

Three rounds of nested PCR, following a modified ARM-PCR protocol, produced the TCRbeta library. A single record per CDR3 protein comes from TCRdb applying MiXCR to the multiplex PCR reads. The sample holds 81,000 or so distinct CDR3 sequences, 80% to 90% seen once. This clonotype is medium-sized (0.01 to 0.1%) in the sample. Its antigen is unidentified. Study findings and constraints: Significantly higher TCR diversity was found in tumor than normal lung. In normal lung, the top 100 clones were significantly more dominant than in tumor.

This sample's RNA came from whole unsorted tissue. The normal lung tissue was taken more than 3 cm from the tumor edge. The source is a man in his 60s with non-small cell lung cancer. Sample: distant non-tumor lung tissue.

CDR3 amino acids: CASTGTSGDTDTQYF. CDR3 DNA sequence: TGTGCCAGCACAGGGACTAGCGGGGACACAGATACGCAGTATTTT. The rearrangement uses TRBV12-3 or TRBV12-4 and TRBJ2-3; 13 bases are shared with TRBD2. After removal of 7 bases from V and 2 bases from J, the junction contained 3 bases not matched to a gene. The CDR3 is 15 amino acids.